This T cell receptor (beta chain) was profiled in a study of cytomegalovirus exposure and HLA in healthy donors. Primers for the PCR totalled 60 Vbeta and 13 Jbeta. Method: immunoSEQ multiplex PCR; TCRdb's copy keeps in-frame clones and lacks some. The sample yields about 120,000 clones, roughly 80% seen once. In this sample, this clone turned up once. This TCR derives from a woman aged 40 to 49 in good health and CMV-seropositive. What was sequenced was PBMCs.

The CDR3 DNA sequence: TGTGCCAGCACCACCGGGACTAGCTTTTCCTACGAGCAGTACTTC. It translates to CASTTGTSFSYEQYF. The chain couples TRBV6-6 to TRBJ2-7; 9 positions match TRBD2. Germline V gene sequence: CDR1 MNHNY, CDR2 SVGAGI (reference sequence). The length of the CDR3 is 15 residues. With 7 bases clipped from V and 1 base from J, the junction kept 8 bases outside the gene matches.